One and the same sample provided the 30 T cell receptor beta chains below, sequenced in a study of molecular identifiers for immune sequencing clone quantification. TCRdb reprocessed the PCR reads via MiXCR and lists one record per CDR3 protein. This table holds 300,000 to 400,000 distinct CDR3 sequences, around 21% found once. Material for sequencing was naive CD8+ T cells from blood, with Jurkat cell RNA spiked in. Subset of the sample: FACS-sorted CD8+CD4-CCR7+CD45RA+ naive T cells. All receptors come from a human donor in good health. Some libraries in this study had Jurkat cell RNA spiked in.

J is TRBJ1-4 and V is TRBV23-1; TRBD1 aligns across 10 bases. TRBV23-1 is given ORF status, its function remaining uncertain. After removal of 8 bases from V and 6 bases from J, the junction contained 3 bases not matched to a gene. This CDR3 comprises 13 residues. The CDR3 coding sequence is TGCGCCAGCGGACAGGGGGGTGATGAAAAACTGTTTTTT. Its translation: CASGQGGDEKLFF.

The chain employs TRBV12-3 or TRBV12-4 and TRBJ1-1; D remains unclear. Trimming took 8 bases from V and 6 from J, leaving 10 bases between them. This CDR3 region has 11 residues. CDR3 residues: CASSVAPEAFF. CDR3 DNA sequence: TGTGCCAGCTCGGTAGCTCCTGAAGCTTTCTTT.

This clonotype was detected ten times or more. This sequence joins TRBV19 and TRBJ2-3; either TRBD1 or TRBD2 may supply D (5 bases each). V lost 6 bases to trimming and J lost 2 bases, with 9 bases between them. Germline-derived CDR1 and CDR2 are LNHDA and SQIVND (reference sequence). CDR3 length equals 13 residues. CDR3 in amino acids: CASSEGITDTQYF. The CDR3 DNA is TGTGCCAGTAGCGAGGGGATCACAGATACGCAGTATTTT.

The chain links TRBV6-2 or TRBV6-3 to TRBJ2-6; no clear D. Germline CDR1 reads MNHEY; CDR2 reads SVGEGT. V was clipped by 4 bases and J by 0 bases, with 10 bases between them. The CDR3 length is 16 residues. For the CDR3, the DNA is TGTGCCAGCAGTTCCACGAAGTCCTCTGGGGCCAACGTCCTGACTTTC. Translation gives CASSSTKSSGANVLTF.

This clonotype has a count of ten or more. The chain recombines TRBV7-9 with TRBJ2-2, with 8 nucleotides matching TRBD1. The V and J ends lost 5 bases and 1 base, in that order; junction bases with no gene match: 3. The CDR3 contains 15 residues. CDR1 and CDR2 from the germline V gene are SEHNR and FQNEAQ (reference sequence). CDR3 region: CASSPGQGNTGELFF. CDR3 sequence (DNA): TGTGCCAGCAGCCCTGGACAGGGGAACACCGGGGAGCTGTTTTTT.

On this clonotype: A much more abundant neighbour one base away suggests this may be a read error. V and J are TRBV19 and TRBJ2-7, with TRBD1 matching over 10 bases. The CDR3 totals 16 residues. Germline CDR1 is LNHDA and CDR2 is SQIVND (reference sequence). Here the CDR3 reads CASSEEGQGIIYEQHF. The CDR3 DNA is TGTGCCAGTAGTGAAGAGGGACAGGGGATAATCTACGAGCAGCACTTC.

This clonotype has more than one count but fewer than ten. The DNA of the CDR3 is TGTGCCAGCAGCCAGACAGGTGCTGTCAATGAGCAGTTCTTC. Protein: CASSQTGAVNEQFF. V and J are TRBV3-1 and TRBJ2-1; possible D gene TRBD1, 6 bases. V lost 3 bases and J lost 6, with 12 bases in between. There are 14 residues in the CDR3. CDR1 is LGHDT and CDR2 is YNNKEL in the germline V gene (reference sequence).

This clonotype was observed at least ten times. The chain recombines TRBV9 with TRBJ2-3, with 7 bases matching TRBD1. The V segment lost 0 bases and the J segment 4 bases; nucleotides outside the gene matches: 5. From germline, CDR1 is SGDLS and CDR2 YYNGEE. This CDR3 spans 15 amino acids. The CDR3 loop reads CASSVVGQGADTQYF. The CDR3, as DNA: TGTGCCAGCAGCGTAGTCGGTCAGGGGGCAGATACGCAGTATTTT.

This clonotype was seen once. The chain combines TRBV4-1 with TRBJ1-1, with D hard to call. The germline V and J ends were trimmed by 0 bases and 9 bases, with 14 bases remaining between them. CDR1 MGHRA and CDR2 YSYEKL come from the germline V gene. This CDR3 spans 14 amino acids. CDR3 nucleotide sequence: TGCGCCAGCAGCCAAGACGGTATAGACTCGCAAGCTTTCTTT. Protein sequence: CASSQDGIDSQAFF.

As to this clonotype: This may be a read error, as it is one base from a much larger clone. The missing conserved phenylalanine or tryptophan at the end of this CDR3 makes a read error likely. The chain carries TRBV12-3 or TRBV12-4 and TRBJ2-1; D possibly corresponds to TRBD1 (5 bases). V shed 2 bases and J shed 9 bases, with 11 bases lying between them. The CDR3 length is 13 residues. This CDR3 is CASSLSPGREQFL. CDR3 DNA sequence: TGTGCCAGCAGTTTATCCCCAGGGCGTGAGCAGTTCCTC.

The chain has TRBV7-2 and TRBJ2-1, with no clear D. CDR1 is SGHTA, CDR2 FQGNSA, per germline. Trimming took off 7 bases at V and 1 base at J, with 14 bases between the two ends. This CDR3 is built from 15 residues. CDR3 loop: CASNPPLFSYNEQFF. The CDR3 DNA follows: TGTGCCAGCAACCCCCCCCTATTTTCCTACAATGAGCAGTTCTTC.

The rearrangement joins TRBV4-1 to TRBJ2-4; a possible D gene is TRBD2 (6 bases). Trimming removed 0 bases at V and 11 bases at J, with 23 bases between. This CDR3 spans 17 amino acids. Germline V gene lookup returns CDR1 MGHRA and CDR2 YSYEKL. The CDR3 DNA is TGCGCCAGCAGCCAAGAAAATAAGGGACTCCTGAGGTACGTTCAGTACTTC. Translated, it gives CASSQENKGLLRYVQYF.

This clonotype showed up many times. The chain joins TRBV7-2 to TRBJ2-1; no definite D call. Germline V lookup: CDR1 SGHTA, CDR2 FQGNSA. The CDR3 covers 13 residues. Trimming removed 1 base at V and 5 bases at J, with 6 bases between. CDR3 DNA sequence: TGTGCCAGCAGCTTAGACAGCCACAATGAGCAGTTCTTC. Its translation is CASSLDSHNEQFF.

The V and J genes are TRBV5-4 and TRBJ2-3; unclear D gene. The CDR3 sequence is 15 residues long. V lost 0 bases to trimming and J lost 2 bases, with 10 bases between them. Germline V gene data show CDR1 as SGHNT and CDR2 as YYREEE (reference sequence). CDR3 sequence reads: CASSLDSHPTDTQYF. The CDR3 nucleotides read TGTGCCAGCAGCTTGGATTCTCACCCCACAGATACGCAGTATTTT.

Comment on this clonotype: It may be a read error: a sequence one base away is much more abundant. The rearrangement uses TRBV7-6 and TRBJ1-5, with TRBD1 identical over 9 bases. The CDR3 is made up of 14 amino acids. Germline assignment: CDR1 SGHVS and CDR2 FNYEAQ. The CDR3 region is CASSYGTGSQPPHF. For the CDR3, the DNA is TGTGCCAGCAGCTACGGGACAGGGAGTCAGCCCCCGCATTTT.

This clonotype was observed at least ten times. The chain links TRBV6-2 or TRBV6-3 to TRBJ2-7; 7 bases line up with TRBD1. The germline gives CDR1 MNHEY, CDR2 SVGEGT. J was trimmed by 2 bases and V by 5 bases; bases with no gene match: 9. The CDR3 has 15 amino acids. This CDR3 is CASSPNYQGAYEQYF. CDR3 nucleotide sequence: TGTGCCAGCAGTCCGAACTACCAGGGGGCCTACGAGCAGTACTTC.

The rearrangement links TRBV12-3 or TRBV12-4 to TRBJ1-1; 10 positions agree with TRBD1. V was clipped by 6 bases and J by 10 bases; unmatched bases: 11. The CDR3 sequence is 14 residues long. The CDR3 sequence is CASSAGTGDFVAFF. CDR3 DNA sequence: TGTGCCAGCAGCGCCGGGACAGGGGATTTTGTAGCTTTCTTT.

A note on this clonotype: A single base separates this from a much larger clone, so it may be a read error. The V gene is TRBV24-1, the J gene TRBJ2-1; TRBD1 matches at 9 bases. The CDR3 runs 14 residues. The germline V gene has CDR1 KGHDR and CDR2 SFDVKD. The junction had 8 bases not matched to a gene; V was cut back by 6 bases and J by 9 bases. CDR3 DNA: TGTGCCACCAGTACAGGGGGCTCGCGGGGTGAGCAGTTCTTC. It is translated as CATSTGGSRGEQFF.

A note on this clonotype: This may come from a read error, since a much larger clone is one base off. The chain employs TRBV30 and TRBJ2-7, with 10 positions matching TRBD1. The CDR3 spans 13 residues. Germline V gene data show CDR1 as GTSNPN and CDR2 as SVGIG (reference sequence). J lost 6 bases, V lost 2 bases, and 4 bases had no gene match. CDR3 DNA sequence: TGTGCCTGGAGTCGGACAGGGGGGTGCGAGCAGTACTTC. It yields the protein CAWSRTGGCEQYF.

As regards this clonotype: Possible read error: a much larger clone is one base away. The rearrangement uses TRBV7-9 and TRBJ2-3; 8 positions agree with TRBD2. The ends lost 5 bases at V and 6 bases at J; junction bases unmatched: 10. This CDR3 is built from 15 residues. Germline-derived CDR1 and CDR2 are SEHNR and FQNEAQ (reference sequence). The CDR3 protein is CASSHSGSAADTQYF. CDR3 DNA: TGTGCCAGCAGCCACAGCGGGAGTGCAGCCGATACGCAGTATTTT. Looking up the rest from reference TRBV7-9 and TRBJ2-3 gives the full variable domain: DTGVSQNPRHKITKRGQNVTFRCDPISEHNRLYWYRQTLGQGPEFLTYFQNEAQLEKSRLLSDRFSAERPKGSFSTLEIQRTEQGDSAMYLCASSHSGSAADTQYFGPGTRLTVL.

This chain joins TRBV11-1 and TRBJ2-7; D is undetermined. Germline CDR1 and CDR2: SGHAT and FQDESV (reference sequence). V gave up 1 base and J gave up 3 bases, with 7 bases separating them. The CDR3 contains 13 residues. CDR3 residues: CASSLGHLYEQYF. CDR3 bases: TGTGCCAGCAGCTTAGGACACCTCTACGAGCAGTACTTC.

CDR3 protein: CAWSRGIHEQYF. Written as DNA, the CDR3 is TGTGCCTGGAGCAGGGGAATCCACGAGCAGTACTTC. This chain joins TRBV30 and TRBJ2-7, with D perhaps TRBD1 (6 bases). With 3 bases removed from V and 5 bases from J, the gap between germline ends came to 11 bases. CDR3 length: 12 residues. The V gene's germline CDR1 is GTSNPN and CDR2 SVGIG (reference sequence).

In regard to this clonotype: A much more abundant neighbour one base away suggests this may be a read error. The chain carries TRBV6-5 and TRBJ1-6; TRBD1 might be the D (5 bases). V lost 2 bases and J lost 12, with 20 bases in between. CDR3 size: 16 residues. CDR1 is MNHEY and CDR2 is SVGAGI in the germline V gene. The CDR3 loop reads CASSYRGLGLDLPLHF. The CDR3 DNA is TGTGCCAGCAGTTACCGTGGCTTGGGACTGGATTTACCCCTCCACTTT.

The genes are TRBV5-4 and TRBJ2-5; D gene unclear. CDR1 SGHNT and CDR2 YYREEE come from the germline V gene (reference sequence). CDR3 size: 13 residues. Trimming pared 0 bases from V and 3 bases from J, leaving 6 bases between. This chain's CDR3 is CASSLVDEETQYF. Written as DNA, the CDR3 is TGTGCCAGCAGCTTGGTAGACGAAGAGACCCAGTACTTC. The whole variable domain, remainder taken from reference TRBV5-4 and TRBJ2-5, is ETGVTQSPTHLIKTRGQQVTLRCSSQSGHNTVSWYQQALGQGPQFIFQYYREEENGRGNFPPRFSGLQFPNYSSELNVNALELDDSALYLCASSLVDEETQYFGPGTRLLVL.

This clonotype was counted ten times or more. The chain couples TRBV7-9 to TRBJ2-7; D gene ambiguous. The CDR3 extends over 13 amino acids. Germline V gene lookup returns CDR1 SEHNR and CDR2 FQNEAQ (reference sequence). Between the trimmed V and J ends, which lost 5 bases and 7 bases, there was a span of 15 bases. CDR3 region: CASSPIRLYEQYF. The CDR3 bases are TGTGCCAGCAGCCCTATCCGCTTGTATGAGCAGTACTTC.

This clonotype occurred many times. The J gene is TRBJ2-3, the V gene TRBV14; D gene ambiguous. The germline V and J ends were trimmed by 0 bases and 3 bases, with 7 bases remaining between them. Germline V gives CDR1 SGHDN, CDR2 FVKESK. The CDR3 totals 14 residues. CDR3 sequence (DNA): TGTGCCAGCAGCCAAGATCAACCGACAGATACGCAGTATTTT. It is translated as CASSQDQPTDTQYF.

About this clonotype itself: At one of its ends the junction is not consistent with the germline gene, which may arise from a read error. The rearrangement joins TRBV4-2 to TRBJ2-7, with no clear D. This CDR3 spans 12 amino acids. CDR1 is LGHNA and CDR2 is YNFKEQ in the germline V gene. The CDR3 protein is CASSQRSFEQYF. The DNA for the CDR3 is TGTGCCAGCAGCCAACGGTCCTTCGAGCAGTACTTC.

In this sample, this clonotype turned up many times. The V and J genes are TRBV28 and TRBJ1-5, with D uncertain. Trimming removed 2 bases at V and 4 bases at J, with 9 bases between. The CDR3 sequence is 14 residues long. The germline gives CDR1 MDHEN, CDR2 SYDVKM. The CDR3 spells CASSLGQNNQPQHF. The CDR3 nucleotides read TGTGCCAGCAGTTTAGGGCAGAATAATCAGCCCCAGCATTTT. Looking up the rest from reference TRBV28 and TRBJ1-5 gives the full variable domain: DVKVTQSSRYLVKRTGEKVFLECVQDMDHENMFWYRQDPGLGLRLIYFSYDVKMKEKGDIPEGYSVSREKKERFSLILESASTNQTSMYLCASSLGQNNQPQHFGDGTRLSIL.

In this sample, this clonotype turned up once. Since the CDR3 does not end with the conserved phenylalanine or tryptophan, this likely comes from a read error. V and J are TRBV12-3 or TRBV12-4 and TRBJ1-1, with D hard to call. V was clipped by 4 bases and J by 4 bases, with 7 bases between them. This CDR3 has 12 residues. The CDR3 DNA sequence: TGTGCCAGCAGTTATTCAGGCACTGAAGCTTTCTCT. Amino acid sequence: CASSYSGTEAFS.

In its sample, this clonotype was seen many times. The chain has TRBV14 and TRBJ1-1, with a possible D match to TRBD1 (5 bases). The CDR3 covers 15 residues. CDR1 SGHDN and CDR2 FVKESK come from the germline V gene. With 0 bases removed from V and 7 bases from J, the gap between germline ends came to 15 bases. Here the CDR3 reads CASSQDGRTTNEAFF. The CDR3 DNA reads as TGTGCCAGCAGCCAAGATGGCCGGACAACGAATGAAGCTTTCTTT.